This passage covers 15 T cell receptor beta chains from one sample sequenced in a study of blood T cell repertoires in COVID-19. TCRdb keeps only in-frame clones here, not all; method: immunoSEQ multiplex PCR. The table lists fewer than 700,000 clones, roughly nine tenths of them singletons. The sequencing sample was made of peripheral blood. The receptors shown here come from a woman in her forties or fifties with COVID-19, enrolled during active disease.

A word on this clone: The junction differs from germline at one of its ends, possibly a read error. This chain connects TRBV6-5 to TRBJ2-7, with 12 bases that match TRBD2. Per the germline V gene, CDR1 is MNHEY and CDR2 is SVGAGI. The CDR3 is 13 residues long. DNA of the CDR3: TGTGCCAGCACCACTGGGACTAGCGGGCCACCATTGTTC. It specifies CASTTGTSGPPLF.

CDR3 in amino acids: CASSSQPEMNTEAFF. DNA for the CDR3: TGTGCCAGCAGCTCACAACCAGAAATGAACACTGAAGCTTTCTTT. The chain links TRBV5-6 to TRBJ1-1, with no clear D. The CDR3 has 15 amino acids. Deletions cut 3 bases from V and 0 bases from J, with 12 bases between. Germline V gene sequence: CDR1 SGHDT, CDR2 YYEEEE.

The V gene is TRBV30, the J gene TRBJ2-7; the D gene is possibly TRBD1 (6 bases). Germline V gene sequence: CDR1 GTSNPN, CDR2 SVGIG (reference sequence). Trimming cost V 0 bases and J 2 bases, with 14 bases left between them. The CDR3 is made up of 15 amino acids. CDR3 DNA: TGTGCCTGGAGTGTCGGAACCGGGACACCCTACGAGCAGTACTTC. It translates to CAWSVGTGTPYEQYF.

The J gene is TRBJ2-7, the V gene TRBV7-9, with a tentative D call TRBD2 (7 bases). The CDR3 length is 15 residues. Looked up from germline, CDR1 is SEHNR and CDR2 is FQNEAQ (reference sequence). Deletions cut 5 bases from V and 6 bases from J, with 20 bases between. Written as DNA, the CDR3 is TGTGCCAGCAGCCCATCGGGGGTGAGGGGGGGCGAGCAGTACTTC. Translating it yields CASSPSGVRGGEQYF.

The chain links TRBV5-6 to TRBJ1-1; D remains ambiguous. Germline V gene lookup returns CDR1 SGHDT and CDR2 YYEEEE. The CDR3 length is 13 residues. V lost 4 bases and J lost 0, with 7 bases in between. The CDR3 nucleotides are TGTGCCAGCAGCCAAACTTTGAACACTGAAGCTTTCTTT. Its translation: CASSQTLNTEAFF.

This chain connects TRBV7-9 to TRBJ2-3, with 9 bases identical to TRBD2. V shed 5 bases, J shed 0 bases, and the junction held 3 bases outside the gene matches. Per germline, CDR1 SEHNR and CDR2 FQNEAQ (reference sequence). CDR3 length: 15 residues. The CDR3 loop is CASSPLAGSTDTQYF. CDR3 coding DNA: TGTGCCAGCAGCCCTCTAGCGGGAAGCACAGATACGCAGTATTTT.

The chain joins TRBV5-6 to TRBJ1-4, with TRBD1 matching 9 bases. After removal of 1 base from V and 7 bases from J, the junction contained 2 bases not matched to a gene. The CDR3 sequence is 14 residues long. The germline gives CDR1 SGHDT, CDR2 YYEEEE. DNA of the CDR3: TGTGCCAGCAGCTTGCCGGGACAGGGTGAAAAACTGTTTTTT. Protein: CASSLPGQGEKLFF.

This clone was seen only a few times. This chain connects TRBV28 to TRBJ1-2; 9 nucleotides line up with TRBD1. With V trimmed by 7 bases and J by 0 bases, 6 bases remained unmatched. Germline CDR1 MDHEN, CDR2 SYDVKM. This CDR3 region has 15 residues. This CDR3 reads CASIRQGGTNYGYTF. The CDR3 DNA is TGTGCCAGCATCAGACAGGGGGGGACTAACTATGGCTACACCTTC.

This clone was found once. The genes are TRBV1 and TRBJ2-3; the table calls TRBD1, which could not be checked here. TRBV1 is listed as a pseudogene. This CDR3 is built from 16 residues. The CDR3 is CTSRGTGSTCTDTQYF. CDR3 DNA: TGCACCAGCAGGGGAACAGGGAGCACCTGCACAGATACGCAGTATTTT.

The rearrangement links TRBV2 to TRBJ2-1, with a tentative D call TRBD2 (7 bases). V dropped 7 bases and J dropped 6 bases, with 22 bases sitting between them. The CDR3 loop spans 16 amino acids. Germline loops: CDR1 SNHLY, CDR2 FYNNEI. This CDR3 reads CASTEGRGGMLNEQFF. The DNA for the CDR3 is TGTGCCAGCACAGAAGGGAGGGGGGGGATGCTCAATGAGCAGTTCTTC.

The chain uses TRBV6-1 and TRBJ1-2; D not certain. CDR1 is MNHNS, CDR2 SASEGT, per germline. This CDR3 is 12 amino acids long. V lost 3 bases and J lost 5, with 7 bases in between. This CDR3 is CASSDGGYGYTF. In nucleotides, the CDR3 is TGTGCCAGCAGTGATGGAGGATATGGCTACACCTTC.

The chain joins TRBV30 to TRBJ1-2; 10 bases are shared with TRBD1. This CDR3 region has 11 residues. With 6 bases clipped from V and 7 bases from J, the junction kept 2 bases outside the gene matches. Germline V gene lookup returns CDR1 GTSNPN and CDR2 SVGIG (reference sequence). CDR3 sequence reads: CACGQGVGYTF. CDR3 nucleotides: TGTGCCTGTGGACAGGGGGTTGGCTACACCTTC.

The rearrangement links TRBV19 to TRBJ1-1; TRBD1 is a possible D gene (6 bases). Germline lookup yields CDR1 LNHDA and CDR2 SQIVND (reference sequence). V lost 8 bases, J lost 4 bases, and 17 bases lay in between. This CDR3 is 14 amino acids long. CDR3 residues: CASSSLRGGTEAFF. The DNA of the CDR3 is TGTGCCAGTTCGAGTTTGAGGGGGGGCACTGAAGCTTTCTTT.

J is TRBJ1-1 and V is TRBV5-1, with a possible D match to TRBD1 (5 bases). This CDR3 is built from 15 residues. Germline V gene data show CDR1 as SGHRS and CDR2 as YFSETQ. V lost 0 bases to trimming and J lost 4 bases, with 13 bases between them. The CDR3 is CASSLELGPGTEAFF. In DNA, the CDR3 is TGCGCCAGCAGCTTGGAATTGGGGCCTGGCACTGAAGCTTTCTTT.

The chain employs TRBV18 and TRBJ2-4; 15 nucleotides line up with TRBD2. This CDR3 is 16 amino acids long. CDR1 is KGHSH and CDR2 is LQKENI in the germline V gene. V lost 1 base to trimming and J lost 8 bases; unmatched junction nucleotides: 3. This CDR3 is CASSPRTSGGGDIQYF. The CDR3 DNA reads as TGTGCCAGCTCACCACGGACTAGCGGGGGGGGAGACATTCAGTACTTC.